This entry features one TCR beta chain sequence. This clone was counted at least ten times. It has no known antigen specificity. Base qualities were left out, and no much larger clone turns up one base away. The data were taken from a study of metastatic and nonmetastatic thyroid tumors (dated by TCRdb to 2018 to 2020). Describing the broader study: Repertoires from peripheral blood and from tumor or nodule tissue samples of malignant and benign thyroid patients were compared.

Unmatched junction bases come to 7, with V trimmed by 4 bases and J by 4 bases. CDR1 and CDR2, per the germline V gene, are SGHRS and YFSETQ. Measured from the cysteine to the phenylalanine, the CDR3 is 14 residues long. Only the CDR3 part of the read is kept: 42 bases, read in frame from the first base. Overall results and qualifications from the work: In both blood and tumor samples, TCR beta diversity was reported to be significantly higher in malignant tumors than in benign nodules.

No treatment had been received by any patient before thyroid surgery. The study retrospectively analysed patient clinical samples collected from the early 2010s to the late 2010s using T-cell receptor beta sequencing. The receptor library was made with PCR. Sequenced using an Illumina HiSeq 4000. High-throughput sequencing was used to profile the CDR3 region of the TCR beta-chain in every patient. Concerning the study's data processing: CDR3 differences across clinicopathological groups were used to build a classifier for discriminating distant-metastatic papillary thyroid cancer patients. The Shannon index was used to assess repertoire diversity, and the Morisita-Horn index was used to assess tumor-blood repertoire similarity. TCRdb reworked the public reads: Q25 trimming with fastp, MiXCR clone assembly, productive beta chains retained. TCRdb's processing, not the authors', yielded these V and J calls. The sample table holds 50,000 to 60,000 clones, of which roughly 15% were seen once. The ten top clones hold 2.5% to 3.5% of the sample.

The sample consisted of blood. The sequence derives from a female donor with papillary thyroid cancer or a benign thyroid nodule (not recorded which). Some clones in this sample may be carry-over from other donors' samples. The rearrangement combines TRBV5-1 with TRBJ1-1, with 7 central nucleotides matching TRBD1. The DNA sequence is TGCGCCAGCAGCCGTTATCAGGGGGTCACTGAAGCTTTCTTT. The encoded protein is CASSRYQGVTEAFF. Here the CDR3 is joined to the reference TRBV5-1 and TRBJ1-1 genes, and the full variable domain is: KAGVTQTPRYLIKTRGQQVTLSCSPISGHRSVSWYQQTPGQGLQFLFEYFSETQRNKGNFPGRFSGRQFSNSRSEMNVSTLELGDSALYLCASSRYQGVTEAFFGQGTRLTVV.